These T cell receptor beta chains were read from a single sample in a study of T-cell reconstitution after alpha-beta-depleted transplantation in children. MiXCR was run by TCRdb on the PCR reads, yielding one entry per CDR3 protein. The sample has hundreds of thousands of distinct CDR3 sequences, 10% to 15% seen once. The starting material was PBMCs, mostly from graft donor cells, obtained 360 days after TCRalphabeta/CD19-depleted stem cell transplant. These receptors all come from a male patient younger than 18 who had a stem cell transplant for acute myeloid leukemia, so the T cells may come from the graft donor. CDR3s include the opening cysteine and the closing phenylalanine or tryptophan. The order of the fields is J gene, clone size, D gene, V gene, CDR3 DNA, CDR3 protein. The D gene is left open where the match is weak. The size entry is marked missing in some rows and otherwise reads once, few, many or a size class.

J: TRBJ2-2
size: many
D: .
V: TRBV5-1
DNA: TGCGCCAGCAGCTTGTCCCCTCACGGGAACACCGGGGAGCTGTTTTTT
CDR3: CASSLSPHGNTGELFF

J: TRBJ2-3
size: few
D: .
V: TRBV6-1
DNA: TGTGCCAGCAGTGGGGCCCGGGCGCAGTATTTT
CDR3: CASSGARAQYF

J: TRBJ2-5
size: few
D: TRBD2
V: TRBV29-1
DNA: TGCAGCGTTAAAGGGAGGGTCGTCGAGACCCAGTACTTC
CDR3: CSVKGRVVETQYF

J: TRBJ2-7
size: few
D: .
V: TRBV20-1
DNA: TGCAGTGCTATCCAGGGTGCCCTTGGCTACGAGCAGTACTTC
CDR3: CSAIQGALGYEQYF

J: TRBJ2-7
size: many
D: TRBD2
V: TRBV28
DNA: TGTGCCAGCAGTCTGGGACTAGCGGGAGGTATCGAGCAGTACTTC
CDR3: CASSLGLAGGIEQYF

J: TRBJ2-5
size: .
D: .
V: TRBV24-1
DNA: TGTGCCACCAGTGATTTCGACCAAGAGACCCAGTACTTC
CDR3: CATSDFDQETQYF

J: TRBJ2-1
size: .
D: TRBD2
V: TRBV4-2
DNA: TGTGCCAGCAGCCTCAAATCGGGACTAGCGGGAAGCAATGAGCAGTTCTTC
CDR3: CASSLKSGLAGSNEQFF

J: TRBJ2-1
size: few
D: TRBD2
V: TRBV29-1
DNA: TGCAGCGTGCAGGGACTAGCGGTTCTCGATGAGCAGTTCTTC
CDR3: CSVQGLAVLDEQFF

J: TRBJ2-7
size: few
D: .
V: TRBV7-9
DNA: TGTGCCAGCAGCTCCTCAGGGGACCACGAGCAGTACTTC
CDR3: CASSSSGDHEQYF

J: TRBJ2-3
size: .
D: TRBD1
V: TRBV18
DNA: TGTGCCAGCTCACCGCTCACCCTGGACAGGGGGCCCACAGATACGCAGTATTTT
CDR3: CASSPLTLDRGPTDTQYF

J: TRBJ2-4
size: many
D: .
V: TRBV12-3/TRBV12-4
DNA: TGTGCCAGCAGTTCAGGGTTACTAGCCAAAAACATTCAGTACTTC
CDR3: CASSSGLLAKNIQYF

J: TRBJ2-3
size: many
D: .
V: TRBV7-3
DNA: TGTGCCAGCAGCTTATTTGCCGGGGATACGCAGTATTTT
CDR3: CASSLFAGDTQYF

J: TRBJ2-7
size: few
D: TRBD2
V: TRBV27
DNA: TGTGCCAGCAGACGACTTGGACTAGCACACTACGAGCAGTACTTC
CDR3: CASRRLGLAHYEQYF

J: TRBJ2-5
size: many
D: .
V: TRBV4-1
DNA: TGCGCCAGCAGCCAAGATCGACAGGCAGGAGGGAAAGAGACCCAGTACTTC
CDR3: CASSQDRQAGGKETQYF

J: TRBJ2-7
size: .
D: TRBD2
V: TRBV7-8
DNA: TGTGCCAGCAGCCCCGGACGGACTAGCGGGAATTACGAGCAGTACTTC
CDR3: CASSPGRTSGNYEQYF

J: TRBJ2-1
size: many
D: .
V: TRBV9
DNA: TGTGCCAGCAGCCAAGTGGGACGTTCCAATGAGCAGTTCTTC
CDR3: CASSQVGRSNEQFF

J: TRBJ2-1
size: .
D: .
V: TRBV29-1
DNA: TGCAGCGTTGAACGGTTCGGCCCCAATGAGCAGTTCTTC
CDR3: CSVERFGPNEQFF

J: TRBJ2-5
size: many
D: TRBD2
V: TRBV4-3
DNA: TGCGCCAGCAGCCATTTTCTGCGGGAGCCCCCAGAGACCCAGTACTTC
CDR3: CASSHFLREPPETQYF

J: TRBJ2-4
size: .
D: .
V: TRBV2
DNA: TGTGCCAGCAGTGAATATTTGGTAGCCAAAAACATTCAGTACTTC
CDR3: CASSEYLVAKNIQYF

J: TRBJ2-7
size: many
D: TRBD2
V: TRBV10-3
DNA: TGTGCCATCAGTGAGTGGGGGGTAGCGGGAACCGACGAGCAGTACTTC
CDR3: CAISEWGVAGTDEQYF

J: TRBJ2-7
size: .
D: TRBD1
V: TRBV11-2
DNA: TGTGCCAGCAGCCTGACCGGGACAGATCACTCCTACGAGCAGTACTTC
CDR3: CASSLTGTDHSYEQYF

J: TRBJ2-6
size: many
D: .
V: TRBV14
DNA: TGTGCCAGCAGTCGCCAGGCTTCTGGGGCCAACGTCCTGACTTTC
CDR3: CASSRQASGANVLTF